These 6 T cell receptor beta chains came from one sample sequenced in a study of shared clonotypes between healthy human individuals. The table came from immunoSEQ multiplex PCR; TCRdb's copy has only in-frame clones and leaves some out. The repertoire consists of about 960,000 clones, with approximately 76% occurring once and the leading ten covering roughly 1.5%. Sequencing input: memory CD4+ T cells sorted from blood. Subset specified: CD45RA-negative fraction. These receptor sequences come from a young man in good health.

This clone occurred a few times. The rearrangement links TRBV7-9 to TRBJ1-2, with unresolved D. CDR1 SEHNR and CDR2 FQNEAQ come from the germline V gene (reference sequence). V lost 3 bases, J lost 8 bases, and 10 bases lay in between. The CDR3 is 12 residues long. The CDR3 DNA sequence: TGTGCCAGCAGCTTGGATCGGACGGGCTACACCTTC. The encoded protein is CASSLDRTGYTF.

The chain links TRBV27 to TRBJ1-1; TRBD1 matches 8 bases. Trimming at V came to 2 bases and at J to 1 base, leaving 12 bases not matched to a gene. Germline V lookup: CDR1 MNHEY, CDR2 SMNVEV (reference sequence). This CDR3 is 18 amino acids long. In DNA, the CDR3 is TGTGCCAGCAGTTTAAGACCTACAGGGGACAGGAGGAACACTGAAGCTTTCTTT. Translated, it gives CASSLRPTGDRRNTEAFF.

The rearrangement links TRBV2 to TRBJ1-1; D uncertain. The germline CDR1 and CDR2 sequences are SNHLY and FYNNEI. V was shortened by 4 bases and J by 6 bases, with 6 bases between the two germline ends. The length of the CDR3 is 11 residues. The CDR3 DNA reads as TGTGCCAGCAGTGTTTGGGCTGAAGCTTTCTTT. Amino acid sequence: CASSVWAEAFF.

The V call is TRBV7-6, the J call TRBJ2-3, with 11 nucleotides matching TRBD2. CDR1 is SGHVS, CDR2 FNYEAQ, per germline. The V gene end was trimmed by 5 bases and the J gene end by 4 bases; junction bases not matched to a gene: 8. The CDR3 runs 16 residues. CDR3 sequence reads: CASSPRTSGSSDTQYF. CDR3 sequence (DNA): TGTGCCAGCAGCCCCCGCACTAGCGGGAGCTCAGATACGCAGTATTTT.

The chain uses TRBV28 and TRBJ2-1; 8 nucleotides match TRBD2. The V segment lost 6 bases and the J segment 0 bases; nucleotides outside the gene matches: 1. Germline CDR1 MDHEN, CDR2 SYDVKM. The CDR3 runs 14 residues. The CDR3 nucleotides read TGTGCCAGCAGCGGGACTAGCTCCTACAATGAGCAGTTCTTC. Its translation: CASSGTSSYNEQFF.

This CDR3 reads CASSLGDWMGNTEAFF. The CDR3 coding sequence is TGTGCCAGCAGCTTAGGTGACTGGATGGGGAACACTGAAGCTTTCTTT. This chain uses TRBV7-2 with TRBJ1-1, with D uncertain. There are 16 residues in the CDR3. Trimming took off 1 base at V and 1 base at J, with 13 bases between the two ends. Germline CDR1 reads SGHTA; CDR2 reads FQGNSA.